This T cell receptor beta chain is drawn from a study of shared clonotypes between healthy human individuals. Trimming at V came to 4 bases and at J to 5 bases, leaving 11 bases not matched to a gene. Germline-derived CDR1 and CDR2 are SGHRS and YFSETQ. The CDR3 sequence is 16 residues long. General study points: An anticipated effect of sequencing depth on clonotype sharing among donors was recognized.

Several immunoSEQ plates held equal portions of the genomic DNA taken from each subset. The repertoire was sequenced with immunoSEQ multiplex PCR; TCRdb's copy has only in-frame clones and lacks some. The table includes more than 2,000,000 clones, around nine tenths detected once. The donors were all Caucasian adults (living in Nashville, Tennessee). The study separated CD4+ cells into CD45RA+ naive and CD45RA-negative memory subsets. Remarks on this clone: The antigen remains undetermined.

Material: naive CD4+ T cells sorted from blood. Subset denoted: CD45RA+ positively selected. This TCR was recovered from a man between 18 and 35 years old in good health. V gene TRBV5-1 combines with J gene TRBJ2-5; 10 nucleotides align to TRBD2. The chain's CDR3 is CASSSRSGGAGETQYF. CDR3 bases: TGCGCCAGCAGCAGCCGCAGCGGGGGGGCCGGGGAGACCCAGTACTTC.